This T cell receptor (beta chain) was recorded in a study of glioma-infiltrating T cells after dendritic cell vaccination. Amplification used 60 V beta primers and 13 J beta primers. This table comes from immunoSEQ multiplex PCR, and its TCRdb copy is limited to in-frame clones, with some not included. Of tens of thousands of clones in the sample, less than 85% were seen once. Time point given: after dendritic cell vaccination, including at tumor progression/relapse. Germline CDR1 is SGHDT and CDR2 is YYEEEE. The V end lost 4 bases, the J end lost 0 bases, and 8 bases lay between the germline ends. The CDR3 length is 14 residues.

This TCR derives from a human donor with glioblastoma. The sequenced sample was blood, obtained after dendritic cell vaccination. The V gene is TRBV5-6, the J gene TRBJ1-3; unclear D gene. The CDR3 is CASSPPSSGNTIYF. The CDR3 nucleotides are TGTGCCAGCAGCCCTCCTAGCTCTGGAAACACCATATATTTT.